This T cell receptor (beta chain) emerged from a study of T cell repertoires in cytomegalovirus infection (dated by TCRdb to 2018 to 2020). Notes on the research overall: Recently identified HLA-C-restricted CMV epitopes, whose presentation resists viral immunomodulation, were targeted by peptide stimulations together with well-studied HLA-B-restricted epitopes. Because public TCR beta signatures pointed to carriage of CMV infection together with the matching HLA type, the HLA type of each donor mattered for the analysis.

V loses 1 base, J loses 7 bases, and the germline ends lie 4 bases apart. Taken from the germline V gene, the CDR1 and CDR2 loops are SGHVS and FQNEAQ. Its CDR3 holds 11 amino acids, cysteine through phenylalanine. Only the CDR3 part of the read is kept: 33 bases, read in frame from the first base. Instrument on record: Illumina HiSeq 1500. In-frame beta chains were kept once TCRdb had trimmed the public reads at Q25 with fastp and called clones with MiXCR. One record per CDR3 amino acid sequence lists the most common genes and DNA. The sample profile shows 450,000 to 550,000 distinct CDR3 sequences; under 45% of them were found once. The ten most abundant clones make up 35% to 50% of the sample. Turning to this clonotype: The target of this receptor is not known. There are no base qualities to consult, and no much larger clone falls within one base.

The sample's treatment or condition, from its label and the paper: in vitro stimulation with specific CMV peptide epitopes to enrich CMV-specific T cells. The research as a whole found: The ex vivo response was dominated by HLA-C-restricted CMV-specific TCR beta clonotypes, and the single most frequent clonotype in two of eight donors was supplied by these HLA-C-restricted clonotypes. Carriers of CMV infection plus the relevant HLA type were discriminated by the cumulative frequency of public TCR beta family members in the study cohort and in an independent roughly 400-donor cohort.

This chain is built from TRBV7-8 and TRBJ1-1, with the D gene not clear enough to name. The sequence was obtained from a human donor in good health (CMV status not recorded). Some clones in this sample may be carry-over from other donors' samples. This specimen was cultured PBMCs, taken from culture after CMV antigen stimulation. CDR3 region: CASSLDGEAFF. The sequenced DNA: TGTGCCAGCAGCTTAGACGGTGAAGCTTTCTTT.